A single sample is the source of the 25 T cell receptor beta chains below, sequenced in a study of blood T cell repertoires in COVID-19 (dated by TCRdb to the early 2020s). The library was generated by the immunoSEQ multiplex PCR assay. TCRdb provides this immuneACCESS table in a form limited to in-frame rearrangements. Some clones are lacking; in checked studies, under half of them reflect an unresolved V gene, and why the rest are absent is not known. The sample data list approximately 210,000 clones, and approximately 82% of these were observed just once. About 15% of the sample belongs to the ten largest clones. Source material: PBMCs or T cells enriched from blood (not recorded which). The origin of the receptors is a man aged 35 to 55 who had recovered from COVID-19.

V gene TRBV12-5 combines with J gene TRBJ1-1; D gene ambiguous. There are 13 residues in the CDR3. The V gene's germline CDR1 is LGHNT and CDR2 FRNRAP. Trimming removed 1 base from V and 5 bases from J, with 8 bases in between. The CDR3 spells CASGLERGTEAFF. The CDR3 bases are TGTGCTAGTGGTTTGGAAAGAGGGACTGAAGCTTTCTTT.

This clone was detected only once. The V and J genes are TRBV7-9 and TRBJ1-1; D call uncertain. Trimming took off 5 bases at V and 1 base at J, with 8 bases between the two ends. Germline CDR1 is SEHNR and CDR2 is FQNEAQ (reference sequence). This CDR3 has 13 residues. CDR3 amino acids: CASSTRQNTEAFF. The CDR3 DNA sequence: TGTGCCAGCAGCACCCGACAGAACACTGAAGCTTTCTTT.

The chain employs TRBV18 and TRBJ1-5; D is undetermined. Germline lookup yields CDR1 KGHSH and CDR2 LQKENI. CDR3 size: 14 residues. V lost 3 bases and J 3 bases, leaving 9 bases between the germline ends. Written as DNA, the CDR3 is TGTGCCAGCTCACCGGTACGGGACAATCAGCCCCAGCATTTT. Translation gives CASSPVRDNQPQHF.

The chain employs TRBV12-3 or TRBV12-4 and TRBJ1-2; possible D gene TRBD1, 6 bases. CDR3 length: 13 residues. Deletions cut 3 bases from V and 8 bases from J, with 13 bases between. The CDR3 nucleotides are TGTGCCAGCAGTTTTGCCAGGGGAGACGGCTACACCTTC. It encodes CASSFARGDGYTF.

This clone appeared a single time. The chain has TRBV7-3 and TRBJ2-1; D perhaps matches TRBD2 (7 bases). V dropped 5 bases and J dropped 10 bases, with 15 bases sitting between them. This CDR3 is built from 13 residues. Per germline, CDR1 SGHTA and CDR2 FQGTGA. CDR3 amino acids: CASSPTGGREQFF. CDR3 DNA sequence: TGTGCCAGCAGCCCGACGGGGGGCAGAGAGCAGTTCTTC. Supplemented by reference TRBV7-3 and TRBJ2-1, the full variable domain reads GAGVSQTPSNKVTEKGKYVELRCDPISGHTALYWYRQSLGQGPEFLIYFQGTGAADDSGLPNDRFFAVRPEGSVSTLKIQRTERGDSAVYLCASSPTGGREQFFGPGTRLTVL.

This clone appeared once. The chain carries TRBV21-1 and TRBJ1-5; TRBD1 is taken as the D call from the table, unchecked against the DNA. TRBV21-1 is designated a pseudogene. CDR3 length: 16 amino acids. The CDR3 DNA reads as TGTGCCAGCAGCAAAGATAAACGACAGATTTGGCAGCCCCAGCATTTT. Translated, it gives CASSKDKRQIWQPQHF.

With regard to this clone: At the DNA level, this CDR3 is encoded by other sequences in the same sample as well. The V and J genes are TRBV7-3 and TRBJ2-1; D ambiguous. CDR1 and CDR2 (germline): SGHTA, FQGTGA. The germline V and J ends were trimmed by 5 bases and 4 bases, with 9 bases remaining between them. This CDR3 has 13 amino acids. The DNA for the CDR3 is TGTGCCAGCAGCCTCAACTCGTACAATGAGCAGTTCTTC. Translated, it gives CASSLNSYNEQFF.

This sequence joins TRBV3-1 (or the pseudogene TRBV3-2) and TRBJ2-2; possible D gene TRBD2, 6 bases. CDR1 and CDR2 from the germline V gene are LGHDT and YNNKEL (reference sequence). This CDR3 is 17 amino acids long. Trimming left V 0 bases short and J 2 bases short, with 13 bases between. CDR3 DNA: TGTGCCAGCAGCCAAGATTGGGTCGGGAGCAACACCGGGGAGCTGTTTTTT. This gives the protein CASSQDWVGSNTGELFF.

This chain joins TRBV3-1 (or the pseudogene TRBV3-2) and TRBJ2-7; 8 bases are shared with TRBD1. The V gene end was trimmed by 4 bases and the J gene end by 2 bases; junction bases not matched to a gene: 4. In germline, CDR1 is LGHDT, CDR2 YNNKEL (reference sequence). The CDR3 consists of 14 residues. Here the CDR3 DNA reads TGTGCCAGCAGCCCCAGGGGGCCCACCTACGAGCAGTACTTC. Translation: CASSPRGPTYEQYF.

This clone turned up a few times. Other DNA sequences in the same sample also yield this CDR3. The CDR3 sequence is CASSLGGFTEAFF. The CDR3 DNA reads TGCGCCAGCAGCTTGGGAGGTTTTACTGAAGCTTTCTTT. This chain links TRBV5-1 with TRBJ1-1, with no clear D. The CDR3 consists of 13 residues. Per germline, CDR1 SGHRS and CDR2 YFSETQ. The V and J ends lost 0 bases and 5 bases respectively, with 8 bases between them.

The chain couples TRBV9 to TRBJ2-1; D call uncertain. With 4 bases removed from V and 9 bases from J, the gap between germline ends came to 14 bases. Germline CDR1 reads SGDLS; CDR2 reads YYNGEE. This CDR3 contains 13 residues. As DNA, the CDR3 is TGTGCCAGCAGCCCAAGACCTAGGCCTGAGCAGTTCTTC. Translating it yields CASSPRPRPEQFF. Looking up the rest from reference TRBV9 and TRBJ2-1 gives the full variable domain: DSGVTQTPKHLITATGQRVTLRCSPRSGDLSVYWYQQSLDQGLQFLIQYYNGEERAKGNILERFSAQQFPDLHSELNLSSLELGDSALYFCASSPRPRPEQFFGPGTRLTVL.

This sequence joins TRBV28 and TRBJ2-3; D call uncertain. The CDR3 contains 14 residues. From germline, CDR1 is MDHEN and CDR2 SYDVKM. With 6 bases removed from V and 3 bases from J, the gap between germline ends came to 13 bases. As DNA, the CDR3 is TGTGCCAGCAGCCCCCTAGTGAGAACAGATACGCAGTATTTT. Translating gives CASSPLVRTDTQYF.

This chain uses TRBV2 with TRBJ1-6; 9 nucleotides match TRBD1. This CDR3 contains 13 residues. The junction had 4 bases not matched to a gene; V was cut back by 6 bases and J by 10 bases. Germline V CDR1 and CDR2: SNHLY, FYNNEI. In DNA form, the CDR3 reads TGTGCCAGCAGGCGGACAGGGGACTCACCCCTCCACTTT. It specifies CASRRTGDSPLHF.

V gene TRBV7-3 combines with J gene TRBJ2-5; the match to TRBD2 covers 10 bases. The germline gives CDR1 SGHTA, CDR2 FQGTGA. The CDR3 runs to 15 residues. Trimming removed 4 bases from V and 4 bases from J; junction bases left unmatched: 6. The CDR3 region has the DNA TGTGCCAGCAGCTACCTAGCGGGGGACGGAGAGACCCAGTACTTC. Amino acids: CASSYLAGDGETQYF.

The chain joins TRBV19 to TRBJ2-7; D is possibly TRBD2 (5 bases). CDR1 and CDR2 (germline): LNHDA, SQIVND (reference sequence). With 4 bases removed from V and 4 bases from J, the gap between germline ends came to 11 bases. The CDR3 sequence is 13 residues long. The CDR3 spells CASSRVSGYEQYF. The CDR3 DNA reads TGTGCCAGTAGTAGAGTATCGGGGTACGAGCAGTACTTC.

The rearrangement uses TRBV25-1 and TRBJ1-4, with 9 nucleotides matching TRBD1. The V and J ends lost 5 bases and 6 bases, in that order; junction bases with no gene match: 4. CDR3 length: 14 residues. Germline V CDR1 and CDR2: MGHDK, SYGVNS. This CDR3 reads CASSPGTGYEKLFF. CDR3 nucleotide sequence: TGTGCCAGCAGTCCCGGGACAGGGTATGAAAAACTGTTTTTT.

The chain combines TRBV7-9 with TRBJ2-7; TRBD1 matches 9 bases. The V gene's germline CDR1 is SEHNR and CDR2 FQNEAQ (reference sequence). The CDR3 consists of 15 residues. V lost 3 bases to trimming and J lost 5 bases; unmatched junction nucleotides: 8. The CDR3 loop is CASSLTGGWGNEQYF. For the CDR3, the DNA is TGTGCCAGCAGCTTGACAGGGGGTTGGGGAAACGAGCAGTACTTC. Variable domain in full (rest from reference TRBV7-9 and TRBJ2-7): DTGVSQNPRHKITKRGQNVTFRCDPISEHNRLYWYRQTLGQGPEFLTYFQNEAQLEKSRLLSDRFSAERPKGSFSTLEIQRTEQGDSAMYLCASSLTGGWGNEQYFGPGTRLTVT.

The J gene is TRBJ1-5, the V gene TRBV28; a possible D gene is TRBD1 (6 bases). This CDR3 spans 15 amino acids. Germline CDR1 is MDHEN and CDR2 is SYDVKM. The ends were cut back, 3 bases at V and 9 bases at J, with 18 bases in the middle. The CDR3 nucleotides read TGTGCCAGCAGTTTGGCCCAGGGGACCCGGGGGCCCCAGCATTTT. Translating gives CASSLAQGTRGPQHF.

This clone was seen once. The rearrangement joins TRBV18 to TRBJ2-7, with a weak D call TRBD1 (6 bases). The CDR3 runs 16 residues. CDR1 and CDR2 from the germline V gene are KGHSH and LQKENI. V was trimmed by 0 bases and J by 0 bases, leaving 12 bases between them. DNA of the CDR3: TGTGCCAGCTCACCACCGGGGGCCAGGAGCTCCTACGAGCAGTACTTC. Translated, it gives CASSPPGARSSYEQYF.

V is TRBV5-5 and J is TRBJ1-5; weak D call: TRBD1 (6 bases). The CDR3 has 17 residues. V lost 2 bases, J lost 7 bases, and 22 bases lay in between. Germline loops: CDR1 SGHKS, CDR2 YYEKEE (reference sequence). The CDR3 sequence is CASSLGFGQGRGQPQHF. The CDR3 region has the DNA TGTGCCAGCAGCTTAGGATTTGGGCAGGGGAGAGGACAGCCCCAGCATTTT.

The chain combines TRBV7-9 with TRBJ2-3; D remains unclear. The CDR3 spans 10 residues. The germline V gene encodes CDR1 SEHNR and CDR2 FQNEAQ (reference sequence). Trimming cost V 5 bases and J 5 bases, with 2 bases left between them. The CDR3 protein is CASSLDTQYF. In DNA, the CDR3 is TGTGCCAGCAGCCTAGATACGCAGTATTTT.

This chain uses TRBV11-2 with TRBJ2-2; D perhaps matches TRBD2 (6 bases). The V end was cut by 8 bases, the J end by 6 bases, with 10 bases between. CDR3 length: 12 residues. Looked up from germline, CDR1 is SGHAT and CDR2 is FQNNGV. The chain's CDR3 is CASGRGSGELFF. CDR3 coding DNA: TGTGCCAGCGGCCGGGGGTCCGGGGAGCTGTTTTTT.

The chain employs TRBV6-5 and TRBJ2-7, with D possibly being TRBD2 (7 bases). The V end was cut by 11 bases, the J end by 6 bases, with 17 bases between. This CDR3 is built from 12 residues. The V gene's germline CDR1 is MNHEY and CDR2 SVGAGI. CDR3 sequence reads: CAGSLRGGEQYF. The CDR3 bases are TGTGCCGGTTCCCTAAGGGGGGGCGAGCAGTACTTC.

This clone was seen only once. This chain joins TRBV12-3 or TRBV12-4 and TRBJ2-7, with TRBD2 as a possible D gene (5 bases). The V end lost 3 bases, the J end lost 7 bases, and 13 bases lay between the germline ends. The CDR3 has 13 amino acids. CDR3 bases: TGTGCCAGCAGTTTCCGAGCGGCTGGTGAGCAGTACTTC. Protein: CASSFRAAGEQYF.

This chain links TRBV7-2 with TRBJ2-1; D might be TRBD2 (5 bases). CDR1 is SGHTA, CDR2 FQGNSA, per germline. Between the trimmed V and J ends, which lost 4 bases and 1 base, there was a span of 11 bases. CDR3 length: 15 amino acids. CDR3 DNA: TGTGCCAGCAGCTCCGCTAGCATTTCCTACAATGAGCAGTTCTTC. It is translated as CASSSASISYNEQFF. Filled out from reference TRBV7-2 and TRBJ2-1, the complete variable domain reads GAGVSQSPSNKVTEKGKDVELRCDPISGHTALYWYRQSLGQGLEFLIYFQGNSAPDKSGLPSDRFSAERTGGSVSTLTIQRTQQEDSAVYLCASSSASISYNEQFFGPGTRLTVL.